This T cell receptor beta chain comes out of a study of OX40 agonist ivuxolimab in advanced cancers. The overall study: Hepatocellular carcinoma, melanoma, renal cell or head and neck cancer occurred in dose-escalation patients. Overall study results and limits: At 0.1 to 3.0 mg/kg and by week 6, CD4+ and CD8+ T cells in the blood had expanded clonally.

Sequenced by immunoSEQ multiplex PCR; TCRdb stores in-frame clones only, minus some. The data show about 79,000 clones, with 91% seen just once and 7.1% held by the top ten. About this clone itself: The antigen is not known.

Germline CDR1 SGHNT, CDR2 YYREEE (reference sequence). V was trimmed by 2 bases and J by 1 base, leaving 10 bases between them. The CDR3 consists of 14 residues. The rearrangement links TRBV5-4 to TRBJ2-7, with TRBD1 as a possible D gene (6 bases). The sequence was obtained from an adult with an advanced solid tumor such as melanoma, head and neck, liver or kidney cancer. Material: CD4+ or CD8+ T cells sorted from blood, obtained in a trial of the OX40 agonist ivuxolimab. As DNA, the CDR3 is TGTGCCAGCAGCTTCAGGGGTTCGTCCTACGAGCAGTACTTC. Translation gives CASSFRGSSYEQYF.